This T cell receptor beta chain was obtained from a study of PD-1 blockade in classical Hodgkin lymphoma. Study outcomes and limitations: Newly diagnosed patients reportedly had lower baseline TCR diversity than healthy donors. While CD8+ TCR diversity did not rise significantly by C4D1, CD4+ TCR diversity did.

Data came from immunoSEQ multiplex PCR; TCRdb stores just in-frame clones and leaves some out. The sample lists around 42,000 clones, about 72% occurring once. Notes on this clone: Antigen: not known.

V was cut by 0 bases and J by 6 bases, with 0 bases left in between. Germline CDR1 reads SEHNR; CDR2 reads FQNEAQ (reference sequence). CDR3 size: 11 residues. All patients relapsed after autologous stem cell transplantation, and brentuximab vedotin exposure varied. The sample consisted of peripheral blood mononuclear cells (PBMCs), taken at baseline. The V gene is TRBV7-9, the J gene TRBJ2-1; D call uncertain. This TCR came from a human donor with classical Hodgkin lymphoma. The CDR3 DNA reads as TGTGCCAGCAGCTTAGCCAATGAGCAGTTCTTC. As protein: CASSLANEQFF.